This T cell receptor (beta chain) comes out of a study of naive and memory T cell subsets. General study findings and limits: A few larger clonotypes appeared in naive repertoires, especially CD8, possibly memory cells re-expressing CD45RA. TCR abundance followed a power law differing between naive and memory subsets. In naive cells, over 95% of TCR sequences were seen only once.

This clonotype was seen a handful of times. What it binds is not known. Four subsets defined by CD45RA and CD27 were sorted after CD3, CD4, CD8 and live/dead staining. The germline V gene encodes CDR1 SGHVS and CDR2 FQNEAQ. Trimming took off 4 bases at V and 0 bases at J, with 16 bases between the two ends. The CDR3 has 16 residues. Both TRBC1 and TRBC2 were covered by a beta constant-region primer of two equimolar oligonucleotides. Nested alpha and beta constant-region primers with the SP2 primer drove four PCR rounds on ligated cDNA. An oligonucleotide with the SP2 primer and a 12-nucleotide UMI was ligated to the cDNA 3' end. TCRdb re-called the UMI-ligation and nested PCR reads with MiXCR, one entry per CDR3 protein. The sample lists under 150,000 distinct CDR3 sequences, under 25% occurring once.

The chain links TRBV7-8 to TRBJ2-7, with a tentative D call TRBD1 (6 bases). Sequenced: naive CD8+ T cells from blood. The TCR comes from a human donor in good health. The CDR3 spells CASSYDTGIFSYEQYF. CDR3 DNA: TGTGCCAGCAGCTATGACACAGGGATCTTCTCCTACGAGCAGTACTTC.